Here is one TCR beta chain with its context. TCRdb's table, derived via immunoSEQ multiplex PCR, lists solely in-frame clones and lacks some. The sample yields more than 60,000 clones, around nine tenths seen once. CDR1 is SGHKS and CDR2 is YYEKEE in the germline V gene (reference sequence). This CDR3 region has 14 residues. Deletions cut 4 bases from V and 5 bases from J, with 15 bases between. The data originate from a study of PD-L1 blockade in urothelial cancer. Time point described: peripheral blood 6 weeks after treatment start. The chain employs TRBV5-5 and TRBJ1-2; D perhaps matches TRBD1 (6 bases). This TCR came from a man in his sixties with urothelial cancer. Specimen: PBMCs, collected around atezolizumab (anti-PD-L1) treatment. Written as DNA, the CDR3 is TGTGCCAGCAGCCCCAGGGGTGGTAGTTATGGCTACACCTTC. Translating gives CASSPRGGSYGYTF.